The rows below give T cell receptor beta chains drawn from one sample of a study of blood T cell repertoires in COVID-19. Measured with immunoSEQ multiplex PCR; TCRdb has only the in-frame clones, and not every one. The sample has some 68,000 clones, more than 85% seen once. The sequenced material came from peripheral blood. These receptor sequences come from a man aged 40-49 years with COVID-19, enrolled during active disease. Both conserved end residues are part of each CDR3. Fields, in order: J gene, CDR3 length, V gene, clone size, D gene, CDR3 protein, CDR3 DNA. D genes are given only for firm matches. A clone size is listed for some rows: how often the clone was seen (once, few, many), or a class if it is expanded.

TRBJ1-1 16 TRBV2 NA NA CASLKGGGKGWTEAFF TGTGCCTCGCTGAAGGGCGGGGGAAAAGGGTGGACTGAAGCTTTCTTT
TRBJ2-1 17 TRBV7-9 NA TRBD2 CASSLRSSGGPDNEQFF TGTGCCAGCAGCTTACGTTCTAGCGGGGGGCCTGACAATGAGCAGTTCTTC
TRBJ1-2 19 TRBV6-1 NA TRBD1 CASSEDYGTVGGPSYGYTF TGTGCCAGCAGTGAAGATTACGGGACAGTCGGGGGACCGTCGTATGGCTACACCTTC
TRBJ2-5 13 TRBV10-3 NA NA CAITGGRDETQYF TGTGCCATCACGGGGGGCCGGGATGAGACCCAGTACTTC
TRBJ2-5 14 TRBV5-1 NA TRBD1 CASTPTGAAETQYF TGCGCCAGCACCCCCACAGGGGCCGCGGAGACCCAGTACTTC
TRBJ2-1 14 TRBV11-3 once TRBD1 CASSVTGGRNEQFF TGTGCCAGCAGCGTTACAGGGGGTAGGAATGAGCAGTTCTTC
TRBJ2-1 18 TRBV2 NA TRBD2 CASSGTSGGLGAGREQFF TGTGCCAGCTCCGGGACTAGCGGGGGCCTCGGAGCAGGCCGTGAGCAGTTCTTC
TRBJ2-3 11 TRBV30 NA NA CAWSSGDTQYF TGTGCCTGGAGTAGCGGGGATACGCAGTATTTT
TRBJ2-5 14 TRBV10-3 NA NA CAISESAGRETQYF TGTGCCATCAGTGAGTCGGCGGGACGGGAGACCCAGTACTTC
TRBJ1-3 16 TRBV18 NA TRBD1 CASSPRDRVSGNTIYF TGTGCCAGCTCACCAAGGGACAGGGTCTCTGGAAACACCATATATTTT
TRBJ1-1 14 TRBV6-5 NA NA CASSLLESNTEAFF TGTGCCAGCAGTCTCCTTGAGTCGAACACTGAAGCTTTCTTT
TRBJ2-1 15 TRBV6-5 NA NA CASSPPGSWANEQFF TGTGCCAGCAGCCCACCGGGGAGTTGGGCCAATGAGCAGTTCTTC
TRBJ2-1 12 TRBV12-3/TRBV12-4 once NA CASSVPSGEQFF TGTGCCAGCAGTGTCCCGTCGGGTGAGCAGTTCTTC
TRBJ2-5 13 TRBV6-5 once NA CASSYGGGETQYF TGTGCCAGCAGTTACGGGGGCGGGGAGACCCAGTACTTC
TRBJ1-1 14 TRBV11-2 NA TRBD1 CASSSEQGWTEAFF TGTGCCAGCAGCTCAGAACAGGGGTGGACTGAAGCTTTCTTT
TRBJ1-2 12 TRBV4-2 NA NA CASSQANYGYTF TGTGCCAGCAGCCAAGCGAACTATGGCTACACCTTC
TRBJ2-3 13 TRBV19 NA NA CASIPSGSDTQYF TGTGCCAGTATTCCTTCAGGGTCTGATACGCAGTATTTT
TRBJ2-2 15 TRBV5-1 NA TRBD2 CASSLKAGDTGELFF TGCGCCAGCAGCTTAAAAGCGGGGGACACCGGGGAGCTGTTTTTT
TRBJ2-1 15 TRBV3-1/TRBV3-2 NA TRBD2 CASSHGTSGIYEQFF TGTGCCAGCAGCCACGGGACTAGCGGGATCTATGAGCAGTTCTTC
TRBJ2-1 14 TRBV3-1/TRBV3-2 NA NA CASSPGSGLDEQFF TGTGCCAGCAGCCCCGGGAGTGGTTTGGATGAGCAGTTCTTC
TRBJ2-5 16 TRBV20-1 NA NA CSASRFKGTFQETQYF TGCAGTGCTAGTCGTTTCAAGGGGACATTTCAAGAGACCCAGTACTTC
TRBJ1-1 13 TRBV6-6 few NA CASSYLGYGEAFF TGTGCCAGCAGTTACTTGGGCTATGGTGAAGCTTTCTTT
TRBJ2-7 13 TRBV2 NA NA CASSEGGRSEQYF TGTGCCAGCAGTGAGGGGGGACGGAGCGAGCAGTACTTC
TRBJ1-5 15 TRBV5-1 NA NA CASSLGAGSGQPQHF TGCGCCAGCAGCTTGGGGGCAGGTTCAGGACAGCCCCAGCATTTT
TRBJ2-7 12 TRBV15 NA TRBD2 CATGTSGYEQYF TGTGCCACCGGGACTAGCGGCTACGAGCAGTACTTC
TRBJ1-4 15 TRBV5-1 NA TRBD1 CASSSGQGLNEKLFF TGCGCCAGCAGCTCCGGACAGGGACTTAATGAAAAACTGTTTTTT
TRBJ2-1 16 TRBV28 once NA CASSSPAERAGNEQFF TGTGCCAGCAGTTCCCCGGCCGAGAGGGCGGGTAATGAGCAGTTCTTC
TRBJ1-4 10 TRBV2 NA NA CAIPSEKLFF TGTGCCATCCCGAGTGAAAAACTGTTTTTT